This T cell receptor beta chain was recovered during a study of T cells after yellow fever vaccination. Study at large: The fractions with low cell numbers were processed using SMART-Seq v4 Ultra Low Input. Study outcomes and limitations: Clonotypes found in both CD4 and CD8 compartments made up a small share. Post-booster reappearance was seen for most primary-vaccination clones (roughly 97% CD4, around 90% CD8).

In making TCR cDNA, 5'RACE template switching added a universal primer site and UMIs to it. TCRdb reanalysed the 5' RACE reads using MiXCR and keeps one entry per CDR3 protein. Among about 370,000 distinct CDR3 sequences listed, approximately 10% were seen once. This clonotype came up a few times. The antigen is undetermined. This sequence originates from a man younger than 35 who received the YFV17D yellow fever vaccine. The sequencing used PBMCs, collected on the day of the first yellow fever vaccination.

CDR3 sequence (DNA): TGTGCCTGGAGTGTAGGGGGCACAGATACGCAGTATTTT. Translation gives CAWSVGGTDTQYF. The chain joins TRBV30 to TRBJ2-3, with D perhaps TRBD1 (5 bases). The CDR3 extends over 13 amino acids. CDR1 and CDR2 (germline): GTSNPN, SVGIG (reference sequence). V gave up 0 bases and J gave up 1 base, with 5 bases separating them.